This record covers a single T cell receptor beta chain. Its antigen specificity is not known. No base quality values were provided; no much bigger clone lies one nucleotide off. CDR1 MNHNY and CDR2 SVGAGI were looked up in the germline V gene (reference sequence). The CDR3 runs 16 amino acids, cysteine and phenylalanine included. Only the CDR3 DNA stays, 48 bases, in frame from base 1. Trimming leaves V shorter by 4 bases and J shorter by 4 bases, with the junction holding 7 bases beyond the gene matches. This entry belongs to a study of OX40 agonist ivuxolimab in advanced cancers. Regarding the complete study: Ivuxolimab, which targeted the costimulatory receptor OX40 (CD134), was an agonistic, fully human IgG2 monoclonal antibody. Intravenous ivuxolimab was administered to patients every 2 weeks at six dose levels: 0.01, 0.1, 0.3, 1.5, 3 and 10 mg/kg. Of the 50 or so patients in dose escalation, about 20 had hepatocellular carcinoma, some 15 had melanoma, 9 had renal cell carcinoma and 9 had head and neck cancer. In the dose-escalation cohort, roughly 80% of patients were male, and the mean age was approximately 60 years, with a range of about 23 to 85. Patients were allowed to have had prior anti-PD-1, anti-PD-L1 or anti-CTLA-4 therapy, and approximately 41% of the dose-escalation patients had previously received checkpoint inhibitors. Three dose-escalation patients achieved partial responses, one with hepatocellular carcinoma and two with cutaneous melanoma. Peripheral TCRbeta sequencing aimed to test whether ivuxolimab altered TCR sequence diversity and caused clonal T-cell expansion. The paper reports the monotherapy dose-escalation portion (N of about 51 patients) of the phase I ivuxolimab trial. What the authors observed across the whole study: After ivuxolimab, more expanded clones were found on average in CD8+ T cells than in CD4+ T cells. In the 0.1-3.0 mg/kg groups, partial responders had among the lowest normalized peripheral clonal expansion, particularly in CD8+ T cells. Clonal expansion of both CD4+ and CD8+ blood T cells was observed from baseline to week 6 at doses 0.1 to 3.0 mg/kg. Antigen specificity was not determined for the clonally expanded peripheral T cells. Low levels of normalized T-cell clonal expansion were also seen in some patients who did not respond.

Patients with a history of autoimmune disease or receiving systemic immunosuppression were excluded from the trial. Peripheral blood for TCR sequencing was drawn from every dose cohort at baseline, at cycle 4 day 1 and at cycle 7 day 1. The samples were taken from a phase I, first-in-human, multicenter, open-label dose-escalation trial of ivuxolimab. Adults with locally advanced or metastatic head and neck squamous cell, hepatocellular, melanoma or renal cell carcinoma were enrolled in the trial. Before TCR sequencing, CD4+ T cells and CD8+ T cells were sorted from peripheral blood as separate populations. For sequencing of the TCRbeta CDR3 region, genomic DNA was extracted from the sorted cells. TCRbeta CDR3 regions were sequenced using the immunoSEQ Assay. The table was pulled from immuneACCESS by TCRdb, which kept in-frame rearrangements only. Such tables lose some clones; where checked, under half of the loss comes from unresolved V genes, and the rest has no known cause. Recorded for this sample are around 60,000 clones; under 95% of them occurred a single time. Jointly, the top ten make up about an eighth of the sample.

This TCR was sampled from an adult with an advanced solid tumor such as melanoma, head and neck, liver or kidney cancer. In this chain, TRBV6-6 is recombined with TRBJ2-2, with TRBD2 matching 9 junction bases. Sequencing used CD4+ or CD8+ T cells sorted from blood, obtained in a trial of the OX40 agonist ivuxolimab. The CDR3 protein is CASSSGLALATGELFF. The sequenced DNA is TGTGCCAGCAGTTCGGGACTAGCTTTGGCCACCGGGGAGCTGTTTTTT.